The 21 T cell receptor beta chains below were found in one sample sequenced in a study of identical twins. TCRdb re-derived calls from the 5' RACE reads in MiXCR, one entry per CDR3 protein. Among hundreds of thousands of distinct CDR3 sequences listed, more than 6.5% were seen once. These records were also assigned to another study, of yellow fever vaccine responses in identical twins.

Sequences were obtained from PBMCs. The receptors come from a young woman in good health.

This clonotype was counted a few times. The V call is TRBV5-1, the J call TRBJ2-1, with a weak D call TRBD2 (6 bases). Germline CDR1 is SGHRS and CDR2 is YFSETQ. The CDR3 has 15 residues. V was pared by 0 bases and J by 8 bases, with 15 bases between. The CDR3 reads CASSLAWGDLDEQFF. As DNA, the CDR3 is TGCGCCAGCAGCTTGGCCTGGGGGGATCTCGATGAGCAGTTCTTC.

This clonotype was observed a few times. This chain joins TRBV6-4 and TRBJ2-3; no clear D. CDR3 size: 16 residues. Trimming removed 6 bases from V and 0 bases from J, with 16 bases in between. Germline assignment: CDR1 MRHNA and CDR2 SNTAGT. CDR3: CASSPKVDRSTDTQYF. The CDR3 region has the DNA TGTGCCAGCAGCCCAAAGGTGGACCGTAGCACAGATACGCAGTATTTT.

V gene TRBV28 combines with J gene TRBJ2-7; D may be TRBD1 (6 bases). Per germline, CDR1 MDHEN and CDR2 SYDVKM. The CDR3 has 15 residues. The V end was cut by 5 bases, the J end by 4 bases, with 18 bases between. The CDR3 DNA reads as TGTGCCAGCAGTCAAACAGGGAATAGGGAGTACGAGCAGTACTTC. As protein: CASSQTGNREYEQYF.

Ten or more counts support this clonotype. J is TRBJ1-5 and V is TRBV12-3 or TRBV12-4; TRBD1 is a possible D gene (5 bases). The V gene lost 7 bases and the J gene lost 1 base, with 11 bases spanning the gap. The CDR3 runs to 14 residues. As DNA, the CDR3 is TGTGCCAGCAATTTCCAGGGAAGCAATCAGCCCCAGCATTTT. Translated, it gives CASNFQGSNQPQHF.

The chain joins TRBV28 to TRBJ2-1; tentatively, D is TRBD1 (5 bases). V lost 8 bases and J lost 9, with 11 bases in between. In germline, CDR1 is MDHEN, CDR2 SYDVKM. The length of the CDR3 is 11 residues. In DNA, the CDR3 is TGTGCCAGCGGTTACAGGAGTGAGCAGTTCTTC. Translated, it gives CASGYRSEQFF.

This clonotype has ten or more counts. The CDR3 is CASSYSGEGEQFF. The CDR3 DNA is TGTGCCAGCAGTTACTCAGGGGAAGGTGAGCAGTTCTTC. J is TRBJ2-1 and V is TRBV6-5; a weak D match, TRBD1 (5 bases). The ends were cut back, 0 bases at V and 9 bases at J, with 9 bases in the middle. CDR3 length: 13 amino acids. Germline V gene sequence: CDR1 MNHEY, CDR2 SVGAGI.

The rearrangement uses TRBV24-1 and TRBJ2-3; TRBD2 matches 8 bases. The V gene end was trimmed by 11 bases and the J gene end by 1 base; junction bases not matched to a gene: 10. This CDR3 comprises 15 residues. Germline V gene sequence: CDR1 KGHDR, CDR2 SFDVKD. The CDR3 reads CASAASGSGTDTQYF. CDR3 nucleotide sequence: TGTGCCAGCGCTGCCAGCGGGAGTGGCACAGATACGCAGTATTTT.

This clonotype was counted a few times. The genes are TRBV5-5 and TRBJ2-2; 8 bases are a match to TRBD1. The trim removed 4 bases at V and 6 bases at J, leaving 14 bases unmatched. The length of the CDR3 is 17 residues. Germline loops: CDR1 SGHKS, CDR2 YYEKEE (reference sequence). This CDR3 reads CASSRWTGISTAGELFF. The DNA for the CDR3 is TGTGCCAGCAGCCGGTGGACAGGGATTAGTACGGCCGGGGAGCTGTTTTTT.

The genes are TRBV20-1 and TRBJ2-7; 7 bases agree with TRBD1. The CDR3 runs 14 residues. The J segment lost 2 bases and the V segment lost 0 bases, leaving 4 bases of the junction unmatched. Germline V gene data show CDR1 as DFQATT and CDR2 as SNEGSKA (reference sequence). CDR3 nucleotide sequence: TGCAGTGCTAGAGATTTGGGACAGACCTACGAGCAGTACTTC. It specifies CSARDLGQTYEQYF.

This clonotype has at least ten counts. The V and J genes are TRBV12-3 or TRBV12-4 and TRBJ1-5; 8 bases are a match to TRBD1. The CDR3 totals 15 residues. The junction had 8 bases not matched to a gene; V was cut back by 7 bases and J by 3 bases. The CDR3 DNA sequence: TGTGCCAGCACCTACGGACAGGGCTTCAATCAGCCCCAGCATTTT. It specifies CASTYGQGFNQPQHF.

This clonotype was seen at least ten times. This chain joins TRBV7-2 and TRBJ2-5; D perhaps matches TRBD1 (5 bases). The V gene's germline CDR1 is SGHTA and CDR2 FQGNSA. The V end lost 6 bases, the J end lost 6 bases, and 17 bases lay between the germline ends. The CDR3 has 14 residues. The CDR3 reads CASRPPGAGQTQYF. The CDR3 DNA follows: TGTGCCAGCAGACCCCCTGGGGCAGGGCAGACCCAGTACTTC.

The V gene is TRBV12-3 or TRBV12-4, the J gene TRBJ2-7; possible D gene TRBD2, 6 bases. This CDR3 contains 13 residues. The germline V and J ends were trimmed by 6 bases and 9 bases, with 18 bases remaining between them. CDR3 nucleotides: TGTGCCAGCAGCCCGGGACTCCCTCTTGGGCAGTACTTC. It is translated as CASSPGLPLGQYF.

This sequence joins TRBV12-3 or TRBV12-4 and TRBJ2-5; D call uncertain. V lost 3 bases, J lost 3 bases, and 11 bases lay in between. The CDR3 has 14 residues. For the CDR3, the DNA is TGTGCCAGCAGTTTCCCCGACGGAAAAGAGACCCAGTACTTC. This codes for CASSFPDGKETQYF.

This clonotype was recorded a few times. The chain couples TRBV6-2 or TRBV6-3 to TRBJ1-1, with a tentative D call TRBD1 (5 bases). Germline values: CDR1 MNHEY, CDR2 SVGEGT. The CDR3 spans 15 residues. V lost 6 bases to trimming and J lost 6 bases, with 20 bases between them. For the CDR3, the DNA is TGTGCCAGCAGCTCTCCCGGCAGGGAGGCCCCTGAAGCTTTCTTT. This sequence encodes CASSSPGREAPEAFF.

Many counts were recorded for this clonotype. This sequence joins TRBV15 and TRBJ2-1, with 12 nucleotides matching TRBD1. The CDR3 spans 15 residues. Germline V gene data show CDR1 as LNHNV and CDR2 as YYDKDF (reference sequence). The J segment lost 8 bases and the V segment lost 5 bases, leaving 7 bases of the junction unmatched. The CDR3 region has the DNA TGTGCCACCAGCGGACGGGACAGGGGGCGCGATGAGCAGTTCTTC. This sequence encodes CATSGRDRGRDEQFF.

This clonotype was observed many times. This chain uses TRBV5-8 with TRBJ2-5, with D perhaps TRBD1 (6 bases). V was clipped by 2 bases and J by 5 bases, with 19 bases between them. Germline CDR1 and CDR2: SGHTS and YDEGEE. The CDR3 contains 16 residues. CDR3 protein: CASSFRTAFIGETQYF. In DNA, the CDR3 is TGTGCCAGCAGCTTTCGGACAGCCTTCATAGGCGAGACCCAGTACTTC.

This clonotype was detected a few times. The chain has TRBV20-1 and TRBJ2-1, with no clear D. This CDR3 is 14 amino acids long. Trimming took off 0 bases at V and 3 bases at J, with 9 bases between the two ends. Germline V gives CDR1 DFQATT, CDR2 SNEGSKA (reference sequence). The CDR3 loop reads CSARDHASYNEQFF. The CDR3 bases are TGCAGTGCTAGAGACCACGCCAGCTACAATGAGCAGTTCTTC.

This clonotype appeared a few times. This rearrangement joins TRBV2 to TRBJ2-1; 7 nucleotides agree with TRBD1. The CDR3 has 17 amino acids. V lost 4 bases, J lost 6 bases, and 15 bases stayed unmatched. Germline CDR1 SNHLY, CDR2 FYNNEI. The CDR3 spells CASSASDRVAPSNEQFF. The CDR3 region has the DNA TGTGCCAGCAGTGCCTCAGACAGGGTGGCCCCTTCCAATGAGCAGTTCTTC.

This clonotype was seen a few times. The gene calls are TRBV28 and TRBJ2-7; TRBD2 matches 8 bases. The CDR3 has 14 amino acids. CDR1 is MDHEN and CDR2 is SYDVKM in the germline V gene. Trimming took 3 bases from V and 6 from J; bases not matched to a gene: 7. DNA of the CDR3: TGTGCCAGCAGTTTCAGCGGGGGAAAAGGCGAGCAGTACTTC. Protein sequence: CASSFSGGKGEQYF.

This clonotype has a count of ten or more. This chain uses TRBV12-3 or TRBV12-4 with TRBJ2-5; D is possibly TRBD1 or TRBD2 (5 bases each). Trimming cost V 5 bases and J 13 bases, with 17 bases left between them. There are 12 residues in the CDR3. The CDR3 reads CASSRDSGTVYF. The CDR3 nucleotides are TGTGCCAGCAGTCGCGACAGCGGAACCGTGTACTTC.

This clonotype was seen repeatedly, ten times or more. This chain uses TRBV5-1 with TRBJ1-2, with D perhaps TRBD1 (6 bases). Trimming pared 3 bases from V and 8 bases from J, leaving 11 bases between. In germline, CDR1 is SGHRS, CDR2 YFSETQ. This CDR3 has 12 residues. This CDR3 reads CASSYDRSGYTF. In nucleotides, the CDR3 is TGCGCCAGCAGCTATGACAGGTCCGGCTACACCTTC.